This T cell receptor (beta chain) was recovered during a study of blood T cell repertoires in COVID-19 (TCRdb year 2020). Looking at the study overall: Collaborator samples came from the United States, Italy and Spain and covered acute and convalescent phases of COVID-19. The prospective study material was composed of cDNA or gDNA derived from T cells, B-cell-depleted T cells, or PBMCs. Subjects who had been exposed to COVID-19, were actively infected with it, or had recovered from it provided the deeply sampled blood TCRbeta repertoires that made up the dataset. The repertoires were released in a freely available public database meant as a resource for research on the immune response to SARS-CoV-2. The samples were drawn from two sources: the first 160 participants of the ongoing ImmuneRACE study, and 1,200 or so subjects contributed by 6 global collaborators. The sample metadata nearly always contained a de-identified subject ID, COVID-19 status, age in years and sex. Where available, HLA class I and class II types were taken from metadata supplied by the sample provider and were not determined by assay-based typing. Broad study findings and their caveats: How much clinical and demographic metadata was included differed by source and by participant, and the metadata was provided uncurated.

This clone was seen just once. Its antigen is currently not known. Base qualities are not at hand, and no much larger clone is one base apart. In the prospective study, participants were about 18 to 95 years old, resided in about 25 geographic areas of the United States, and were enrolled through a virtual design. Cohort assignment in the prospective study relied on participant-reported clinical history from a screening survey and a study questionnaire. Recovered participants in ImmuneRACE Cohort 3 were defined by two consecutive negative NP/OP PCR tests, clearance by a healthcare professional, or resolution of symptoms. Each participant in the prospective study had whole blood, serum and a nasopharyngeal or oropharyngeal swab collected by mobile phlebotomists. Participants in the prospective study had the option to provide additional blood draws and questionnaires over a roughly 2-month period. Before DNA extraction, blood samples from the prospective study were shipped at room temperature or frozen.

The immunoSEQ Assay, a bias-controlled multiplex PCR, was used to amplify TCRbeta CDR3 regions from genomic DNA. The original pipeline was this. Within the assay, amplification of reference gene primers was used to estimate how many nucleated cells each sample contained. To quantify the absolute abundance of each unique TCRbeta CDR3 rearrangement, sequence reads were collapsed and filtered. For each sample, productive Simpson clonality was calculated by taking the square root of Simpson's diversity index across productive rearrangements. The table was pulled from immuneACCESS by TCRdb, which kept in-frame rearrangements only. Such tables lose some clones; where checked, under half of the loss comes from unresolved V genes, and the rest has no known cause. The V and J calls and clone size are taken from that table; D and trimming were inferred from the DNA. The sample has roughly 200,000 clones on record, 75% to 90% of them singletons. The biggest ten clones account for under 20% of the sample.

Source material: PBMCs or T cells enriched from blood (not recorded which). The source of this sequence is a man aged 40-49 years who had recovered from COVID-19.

Here the CDR3 is given as CAWSALTGTEAFF. The sequence in DNA is TGTGCCTGGAGCGCGTTGACAGGGACTGAAGCTTTCTTT. The chain couples TRBV30 to TRBJ1-1; 7 junctional bases match TRBD1. The germline V gene (reference sequence) specifies GTSNPN as CDR1 and SVGIG as CDR2. The CDR3 runs 13 amino acids, cysteine and phenylalanine included. Just CDR3 DNA is preserved here, 39 bases in frame from base 1. Trimmed from V: 3 bases; trimmed from J: 5 bases; junction bases lacking a gene match: 6.